This T cell receptor (beta chain) was sequenced during a study of T cells after yellow fever vaccination. Study context: Fractions of low cell number were prepared using SMART-Seq v4 Ultra Low Input. Study-wide findings and caveats: On re-exposure, the response was weaker but peaked faster, at day 5 versus 15.

Conversion of TCR transcripts into cDNA relied on 5'RACE template switching, which added a universal primer site and UMIs. TCRdb re-analysed the 5' RACE reads in MiXCR, keeping a single row per CDR3 protein. The sample lists hundreds of thousands of distinct CDR3 sequences; about 10% were seen once. This clonotype was counted at least ten times. Its antigen is as yet unknown. Germline V lookup: CDR1 KGHSH, CDR2 LQKENI. CDR3 length: 12 residues. The V end lost 3 bases, the J end lost 5 bases, and 6 bases lay between the germline ends. The chain employs TRBV18 and TRBJ2-3; D ambiguous. Material: CD4+ T cells sorted from PBMCs, obtained 5 days after the yellow fever booster vaccination. The source of this sequence is a young man who received the YFV17D yellow fever vaccine. CDR3 sequence (DNA): TGTGCCAGCTCACCTCTACTAGATACGCAGTATTTT. Amino acids: CASSPLLDTQYF.